Following are 27 T cell receptor beta chains from one sample sequenced in a study of read filtering for tumor transcriptome and immune sequencing. This library used approximately 390 ng RNA and molecular barcoded adaptors spanning alpha/delta and beta/gamma chains. A single record per CDR3 protein comes from TCRdb applying MiXCR to the reads. The sample shows 100,000 to 150,000 distinct CDR3 sequences, roughly 13% of them seen only once. Material: a population of CD138-negative cells sorted from bone marrow. These receptors originate from a donor at least 40 years old with multiple myeloma.

This sequence joins TRBV28 and TRBJ2-1; no definite D call. The CDR3 totals 12 residues. The ends were cut back, 1 base at V and 13 bases at J, with 11 bases in the middle. Germline loops: CDR1 MDHEN, CDR2 SYDVKM. DNA of the CDR3: TGTGCCAGCAGTTTATACCCCACCCATCAGTTCTTC. Translated: CASSLYPTHQFF.

This clonotype appeared many times. The chain has TRBV7-9 and TRBJ1-2, with a possible D match to TRBD1 (6 bases). CDR3 size: 14 residues. With 1 base removed from V and 6 bases from J, the gap between germline ends came to 12 bases. Germline V gene data show CDR1 as SEHNR and CDR2 as FQNEAQ (reference sequence). The CDR3 bases are TGTGCCAGCAGCTTAGAGGGCAGGGGACATGGCTACACCTTC. It is translated as CASSLEGRGHGYTF.

In this sample, this clonotype turned up many times. The CDR3 is CASSATGGGNTEAFF. The CDR3 nucleotides read TGTGCCAGCAGTGCGACAGGGGGAGGGAACACTGAAGCTTTCTTT. The rearrangement links TRBV25-1 to TRBJ1-1; 9 positions match TRBD1. In germline, CDR1 is MGHDK, CDR2 SYGVNS. J gave up 1 base and V 4 bases, and 4 bases lay outside the gene matches. This CDR3 comprises 15 residues.

This clonotype was observed many times. This rearrangement joins TRBV2 to TRBJ2-3; TRBD1 is a possible D gene (5 bases). Trimming stripped 8 bases from V and 2 bases from J, with 14 bases between. The CDR3 extends over 14 amino acids. In germline, CDR1 is SNHLY, CDR2 FYNNEI. The CDR3 DNA follows: TGTGCCAGCGGGAAGACAGCTACCACAGATACGCAGTATTTT. Its protein is CASGKTATTDTQYF.

This clonotype was detected ten times or more. The V and J genes are TRBV6-1 and TRBJ2-2, with D perhaps TRBD2 (6 bases). The CDR3 extends over 14 amino acids. The germline V gene has CDR1 MNHNS and CDR2 SASEGT. V lost 8 bases to trimming and J lost 4 bases, with 14 bases between them. CDR3 residues: CASSQTRSTGELFF. The CDR3 DNA sequence: TGTGCCAGCTCCCAGACTAGATCCACCGGGGAGCTGTTTTTT.

This clonotype was observed many times. The chain joins TRBV2 to TRBJ1-5; 8 bases agree with TRBD1. Looked up from germline, CDR1 is SNHLY and CDR2 is FYNNEI. The CDR3 consists of 15 residues. V dropped 7 bases and J dropped 2; count of bases not matched to a gene: 7. CDR3 region: CASKRTGTGNQPQHF. The CDR3 coding sequence is TGTGCCAGCAAGAGGACAGGGACAGGCAATCAGCCCCAGCATTTT. The full variable domain, its missing parts supplied by reference TRBV2 and TRBJ1-5, is EPEVTQTPSHQVTQMGQEVILRCVPISNHLYFYWYRQILGQKVEFLVSFYNNEISEKSEIFDDQFSVERPDGSNFTLKIRSTKLEDSAMYFCASKRTGTGNQPQHFGDGTRLSIL.

In this sample, this clonotype turned up many times. The CDR3 sequence is CASSSNRGTNEKLFF. DNA for the CDR3: TGTGCCAGCAGCTCCAACAGGGGAACTAATGAAAAACTGTTTTTT. The rearrangement links TRBV7-9 to TRBJ1-4; 7 nucleotides match TRBD1. The germline gives CDR1 SEHNR, CDR2 FQNEAQ (reference sequence). The CDR3 extends over 15 amino acids. V was clipped by 4 bases and J by 1 base; unmatched bases: 3.

Many counts were recorded for this clonotype. A read error may explain this, as a much larger clone is one base away. The V and J genes are TRBV29-1 and TRBJ2-1, with 9 bases aligning to TRBD2. Germline CDR1 and CDR2: SQVTM and ANQGSEA. The CDR3 length is 15 residues. The DNA for the CDR3 is TGCAGCGTCCAGGGGGGACTAGCAAACTACAATGGGCAGTTCTTC. Its translation: CSVQGGLANYNGQFF.

In the case of this clonotype: Being one base from a much bigger clone, this may be a read error. This chain joins TRBV20-1 and TRBJ2-3; tentative D call: TRBD2 (6 bases). The germline V gene has CDR1 DFQATT and CDR2 SNEGSKA (reference sequence). This CDR3 is 15 amino acids long. The CDR3: CNARGGDGGTNTQYF. For the CDR3, the DNA is TGCAATGCTAGAGGCGGGGATGGTGGCACTAATACGCAGTATTTT.

This clonotype was observed a handful of times. The V and J genes are TRBV6-6 and TRBJ2-5; 10 bases map to TRBD2. V lost 4 bases, J lost 4 bases, and 12 bases stayed unmatched. CDR3 size: 17 residues. Germline V gene sequence: CDR1 MNHNY, CDR2 SVGAGI (reference sequence). The CDR3 spells CASSSLLAGGRTETQYF. The DNA of the CDR3 is TGTGCCAGCAGTTCGTTATTAGCGGGAGGCCGTACAGAGACCCAGTACTTC.

This clonotype was detected many times. J is TRBJ1-5 and V is TRBV7-2; D not resolved. The CDR3 runs 17 residues. The V end lost 1 base, the J end lost 4 bases, and 17 bases lay between the germline ends. The germline V gene has CDR1 SGHTA and CDR2 FQGNSA. The chain's CDR3 is CASSLDGGTTQNQPQHF. CDR3 bases: TGTGCCAGCAGCTTAGATGGCGGAACAACCCAAAATCAGCCCCAGCATTTT.

In regard to this clonotype: An end of the junction does not agree with germline; a read error may underlie this. The chain is built from TRBV12-3 or TRBV12-4 and TRBJ1-4; D not certain. The CDR3 spans 13 residues. CDR3 bases: TGTGCCAGCACAATTGCAACTAATAAAAAACTGCTTTTT. Its protein product is CASTIATNKKLLF.

A remark on this clonotype: This clone may be a read error of a much larger clone one base away. The chain carries TRBV27 and TRBJ2-7, with D perhaps matching TRBD1 (6 bases). The germline V gene has CDR1 MNHEY and CDR2 SMNVEV (reference sequence). The length of the CDR3 is 15 residues. Trimming took off 3 bases at V and 1 base at J, with 13 bases between the two ends. The CDR3 DNA reads TGTGCCAGCAGTTTCCACGGGACATGTTCCTACGAGCAGTACTTC. Its protein product is CASSFHGTCSYEQYF.

As for this clonotype: This may be a read error, as it is one base from a much larger clone. Here the CDR3 DNA reads TGTGCCAGCAGCCAAGAACTAGCGGGAGCGTCCAAAAACGTTCAGTACTTC. It is translated as CASSQELAGASKNVQYF. This chain links TRBV14 with TRBJ2-4, with 11 bases fitting TRBD2. Germline V gene sequence: CDR1 SGHDN, CDR2 FVKESK. The CDR3 is 17 residues long.

There are a few counts of this clonotype. Germline and junction disagree at one end, which may indicate a read error. The chain links TRBV11-2 to TRBJ2-2; D may correspond to TRBD1 or TRBD2 (5 bases each). Per the germline V gene, CDR1 is SGHAT and CDR2 is FQNNGV. CDR3 length: 15 residues. The DNA of the CDR3 is TGTGCCAGCAGCACGACAGCTACGAACACCGGGGAGCCGTTTTTT. Translation: CASSTTATNTGEPFF.

This clonotype was recorded many times. CDR3: CASSPQGAHGYTF. DNA for the CDR3: TGTGCCAGCAGCCCTCAGGGGGCTCATGGCTACACCTTC. The rearrangement joins TRBV9 to TRBJ1-2, with 8 nucleotides matching TRBD1. Germline V gives CDR1 SGDLS, CDR2 YYNGEE. This CDR3 region has 13 residues. V shed 4 bases, J shed 6 bases, and the junction held 5 bases outside the gene matches.

This clonotype has at least ten counts. This rearrangement joins TRBV5-1 to TRBJ1-5, with a tentative D call TRBD1 (5 bases). V was trimmed by 0 bases and J by 4 bases, leaving 11 bases between them. Per germline, CDR1 SGHRS and CDR2 YFSETQ. The CDR3 runs 15 residues. This CDR3 is CASSLGGTENQPQHF. The CDR3 DNA is TGCGCCAGCAGCTTGGGGGGCACGGAGAATCAGCCCCAGCATTTT.

This clonotype was picked up many times. The rearrangement uses TRBV7-9 and TRBJ1-5; 8 bases match TRBD1. The CDR3 has 14 amino acids. CDR1 is SEHNR, CDR2 FQNEAQ, per germline (reference sequence). V gave up 5 bases and J gave up 2 bases; unmatched junction bases: 2. CDR3 DNA: TGTGCCAGCAGCGCGGGACAGGGCAATCAGCCCCAGCATTTT. Protein: CASSAGQGNQPQHF.

The chain combines TRBV19 with TRBJ2-2; 9 nucleotides match TRBD2. The V gene's germline CDR1 is LNHDA and CDR2 SQIVND (reference sequence). Trimming took 5 bases from V and 1 from J; bases not matched to a gene: 5. The CDR3 has 16 amino acids. This chain's CDR3 is CASSSPTSGNTGELFF. CDR3 nucleotide sequence: TGTGCCAGTAGTTCCCCGACTAGCGGGAACACCGGGGAGCTGTTTTTT.

This clonotype was recorded at least ten times. The CDR3 is CASSWVGRLNAYEQYF. CDR3 nucleotide sequence: TGTGCCAGCAGTTGGGTGGGACGGTTGAACGCCTACGAGCAGTACTTC. This chain links TRBV6-5 with TRBJ2-7; the D call may be TRBD1 or TRBD2 (5 bases each). Germline V gene data show CDR1 as MNHEY and CDR2 as SVGAGI. CDR3 length: 16 residues. The V and J ends lost 4 bases and 2 bases respectively, with 18 bases between them.

This clonotype turned up a few times. The chain carries TRBV7-6 and TRBJ2-7; 8 nucleotides align to TRBD2. The germline V gene encodes CDR1 SGHVS and CDR2 FNYEAQ. There are 12 residues in the CDR3. V shed 5 bases, J shed 6 bases, and the junction held 3 bases outside the gene matches. CDR3 coding DNA: TGTGCCAGCAGCCCGGGACTAGTCGAGCAGTACTTC. The encoded protein is CASSPGLVEQYF.

This clonotype was seen many times. Here the CDR3 DNA reads TGCAGTGCTGGAAGGACTAGCGGGGGCTACGAGCAGTACTTC. Amino acids: CSAGRTSGGYEQYF. The chain links TRBV20-1 to TRBJ2-7; 13 bases fit TRBD2. Trimming took 5 bases from V and 3 from J; bases not matched to a gene: 4. The germline CDR1 and CDR2 sequences are DFQATT and SNEGSKA (reference sequence). The CDR3 is 14 amino acids.

Note on this clonotype: A far larger clone is one base from this, pointing to a likely read error. The chain has TRBV7-6 and TRBJ2-1; a weak D match, TRBD2 (5 bases). This CDR3 has 15 residues. Per the germline V gene, CDR1 is SGHVS and CDR2 is FNYEAQ. V lost 5 bases, J lost 0 bases, and 11 bases lay in between. CDR3 sequence: CASSLTSSSYNEQFF. The CDR3 nucleotides read TGTGCCAGCAGCCTAACTAGTAGCTCCTACAATGAGCAGTTCTTC. Full variable domain (missing parts from reference TRBV7-6 and TRBJ2-1): GAGVSQSPRYKVTKRGQDVALRCDPISGHVSLYWYRQALGQGPEFLTYFNYEAQQDKSGLPNDRFSAERPEGSISTLTIQRTEQRDSAMYRCASSLTSSSYNEQFFGPGTRLTVL.

This clonotype was seen repeatedly, ten times or more. The chain combines TRBV5-1 with TRBJ2-3; D perhaps matches TRBD2 (5 bases). Trimming stripped 3 bases from V and 4 bases from J, with 15 bases between. Germline CDR1 reads SGHRS; CDR2 reads YFSETQ. The CDR3 consists of 15 residues. DNA of the CDR3: TGCGCCAGCAGCTCCGAGGGATCTATGCCAGATACGCAGTATTTT. Its translation is CASSSEGSMPDTQYF.

The gene calls are TRBV4-1 and TRBJ1-3, with TRBD1 as a possible D gene (6 bases). Germline values: CDR1 MGHRA, CDR2 YSYEKL. There are 16 residues in the CDR3. With 4 bases removed from V and 3 bases from J, the gap between germline ends came to 16 bases. The CDR3 DNA sequence: TGCGCCAGCAGCCGGCCCGAGGGGGGGGTTGGAAACACCATATATTTT. It translates to CASSRPEGGVGNTIYF.

This clonotype was seen many times. J is TRBJ2-7 and V is TRBV3-1; 8 bases line up with TRBD1. The CDR3 length is 14 residues. Germline V gives CDR1 LGHDT, CDR2 YNNKEL (reference sequence). Trimming at V came to 0 bases and at J to 4 bases, leaving 2 bases not matched to a gene. The CDR3, as DNA: TGTGCCAGCAGCCAAGACAGGGGGCTATACGAGCAGTACTTC. As protein: CASSQDRGLYEQYF.

In this sample, this clonotype turned up many times. V gene TRBV6-5 combines with J gene TRBJ2-4; possible D gene TRBD2, 6 bases. The CDR3 runs 15 residues. The V gene lost 6 bases and the J gene lost 0 bases, with 12 bases spanning the gap. CDR1 MNHEY and CDR2 SVGAGI come from the germline V gene. The CDR3 DNA sequence: TGTGCCAGCAGCGAGGGAGGAAAAGCCAAAAACATTCAGTACTTC. Translating gives CASSEGGKAKNIQYF.